This TCR beta chain is from a study of CD4 T cells in relation to SARS-CoV-2 and coronaviruses. Study as a whole: The HLA restriction of the shared crossreactive spike epitopes was mapped.

To note about this clone: What it binds is unknown.

Clones were read by immunoSEQ multiplex PCR, and TCRdb kept only the in-frame ones, dropping some. The sample consists of about 21,000 clones, 74% of them appearing once. CD4+ T cells from unexposed donors were obtained before the COVID-19 pandemic (2011-2018). CD4+ T cells were isolated from the cells after 10 days of culture. Cells permitting, SARS-CoV-2 S/N and four cold-coronavirus spikes were tested on unexposed-donor CD4+ T cells. The source of this sequence is a human donor in good health. The sample was CD4+ T cells from PBMCs, cultured in vitro.

The CDR3 region has the DNA TGTGCCAGCAGATTGCCGGGCAATTCCTACGAGCAGTACTTC. Translated: CASRLPGNSYEQYF. J is TRBJ2-7 and V is TRBV28; D gene unclear. V was cut by 6 bases and J by 1 base, with 13 bases left in between. The CDR3 loop spans 14 amino acids. Germline V gene lookup returns CDR1 MDHEN and CDR2 SYDVKM.